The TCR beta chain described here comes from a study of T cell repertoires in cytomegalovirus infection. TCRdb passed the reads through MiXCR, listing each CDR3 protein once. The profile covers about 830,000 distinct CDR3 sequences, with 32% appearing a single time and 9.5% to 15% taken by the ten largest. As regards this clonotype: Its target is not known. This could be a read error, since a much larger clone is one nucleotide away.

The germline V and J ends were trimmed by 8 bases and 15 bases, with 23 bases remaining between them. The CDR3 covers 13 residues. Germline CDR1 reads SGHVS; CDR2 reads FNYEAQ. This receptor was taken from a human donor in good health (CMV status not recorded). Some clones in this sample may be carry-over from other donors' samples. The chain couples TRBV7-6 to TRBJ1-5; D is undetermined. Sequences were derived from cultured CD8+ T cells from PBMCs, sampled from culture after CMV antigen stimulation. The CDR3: CASGQSRLSPWHF. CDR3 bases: TGTGCCAGCGGCCAATCCAGGTTGTCCCCTTGGCATTTT.